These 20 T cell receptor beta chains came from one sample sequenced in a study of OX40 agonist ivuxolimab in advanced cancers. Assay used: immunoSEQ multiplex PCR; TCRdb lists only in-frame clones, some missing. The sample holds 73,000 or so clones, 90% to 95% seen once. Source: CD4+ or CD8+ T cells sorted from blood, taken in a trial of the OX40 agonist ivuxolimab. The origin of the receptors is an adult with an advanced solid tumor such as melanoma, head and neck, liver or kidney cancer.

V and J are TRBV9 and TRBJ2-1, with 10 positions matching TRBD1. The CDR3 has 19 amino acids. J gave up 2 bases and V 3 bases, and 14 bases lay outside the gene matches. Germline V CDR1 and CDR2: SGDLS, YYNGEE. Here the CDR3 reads CASSGGTGVANGAYNEQFF. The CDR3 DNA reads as TGTGCCAGCAGCGGCGGGACAGGGGTAGCTAATGGGGCCTACAATGAGCAGTTCTTC.

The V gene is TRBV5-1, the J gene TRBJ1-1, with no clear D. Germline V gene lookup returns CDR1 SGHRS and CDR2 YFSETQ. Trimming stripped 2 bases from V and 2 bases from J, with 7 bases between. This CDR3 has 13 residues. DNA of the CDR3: TGCGCCAGCAGCTTTGCAGATAACACTGAAGCTTTCTTT. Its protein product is CASSFADNTEAFF.

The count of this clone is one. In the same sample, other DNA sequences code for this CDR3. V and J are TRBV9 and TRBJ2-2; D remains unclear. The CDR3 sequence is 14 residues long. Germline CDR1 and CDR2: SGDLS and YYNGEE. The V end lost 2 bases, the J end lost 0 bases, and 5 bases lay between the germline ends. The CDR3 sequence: CASSVGPNTGELFF. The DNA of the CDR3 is TGTGCCAGCAGCGTCGGTCCGAACACCGGGGAGCTGTTTTTT.

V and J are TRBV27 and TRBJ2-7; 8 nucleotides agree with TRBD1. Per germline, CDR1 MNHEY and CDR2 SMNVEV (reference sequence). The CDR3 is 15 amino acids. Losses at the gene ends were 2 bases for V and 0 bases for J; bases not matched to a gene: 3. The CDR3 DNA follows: TGTGCCAGCAGTTTAACAGGGGGGTCCTCCTACGAGCAGTACTTC. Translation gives CASSLTGGSSYEQYF.

Written as DNA, the CDR3 is TGTGCCAGCAGACAGGGTTTCACCTACGAGCAGTACTTC. It specifies CASRQGFTYEQYF. The rearrangement joins TRBV6-5 to TRBJ2-7; tentatively, D is TRBD1 (6 bases). This CDR3 has 13 amino acids. Trimming removed 6 bases at V and 2 bases at J, with 11 bases between. Germline values: CDR1 MNHEY, CDR2 SVGAGI.

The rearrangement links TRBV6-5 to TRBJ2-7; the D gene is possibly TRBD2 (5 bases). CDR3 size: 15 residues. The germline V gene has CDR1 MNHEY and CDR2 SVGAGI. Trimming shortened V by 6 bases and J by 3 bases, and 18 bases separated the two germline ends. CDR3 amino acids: CASSSTRRADYEQYF. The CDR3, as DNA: TGTGCCAGCAGCTCCACCCGAAGAGCGGACTACGAGCAGTACTTC.

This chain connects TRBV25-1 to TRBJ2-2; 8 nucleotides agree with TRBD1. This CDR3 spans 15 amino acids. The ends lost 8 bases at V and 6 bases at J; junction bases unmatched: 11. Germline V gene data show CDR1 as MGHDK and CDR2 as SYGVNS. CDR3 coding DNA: TGTGCCAGCGACACCGGGACAGGAGCCCCCGGGGAGCTGTTTTTT. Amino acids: CASDTGTGAPGELFF.

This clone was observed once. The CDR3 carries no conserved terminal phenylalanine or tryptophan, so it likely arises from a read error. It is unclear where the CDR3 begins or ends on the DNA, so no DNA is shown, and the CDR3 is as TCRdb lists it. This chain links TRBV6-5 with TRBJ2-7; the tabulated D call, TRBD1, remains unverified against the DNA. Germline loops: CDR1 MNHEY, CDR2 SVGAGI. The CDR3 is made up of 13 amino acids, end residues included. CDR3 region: CASSQATSTGGVL.

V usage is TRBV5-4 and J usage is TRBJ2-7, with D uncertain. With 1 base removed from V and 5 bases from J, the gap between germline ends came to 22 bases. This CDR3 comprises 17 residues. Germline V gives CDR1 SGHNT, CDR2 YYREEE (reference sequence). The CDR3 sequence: CASSLLVGQTGLHEQYF. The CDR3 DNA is TGTGCCAGCAGCTTGCTAGTTGGGCAGACCGGGCTACACGAGCAGTACTTC.

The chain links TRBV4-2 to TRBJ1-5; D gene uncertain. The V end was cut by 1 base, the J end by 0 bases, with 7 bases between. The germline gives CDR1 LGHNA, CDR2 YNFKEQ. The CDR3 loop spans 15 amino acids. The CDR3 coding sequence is TGTGCCAGCAGCCAAGTTTGGGATAGCAATCAGCCCCAGCATTTT. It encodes CASSQVWDSNQPQHF.

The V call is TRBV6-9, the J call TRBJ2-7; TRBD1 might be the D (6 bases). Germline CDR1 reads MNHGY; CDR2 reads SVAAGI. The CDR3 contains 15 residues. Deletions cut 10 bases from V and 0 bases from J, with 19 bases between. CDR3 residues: CATGNRAALSYEQYF. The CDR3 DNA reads TGTGCCACGGGGAACAGGGCTGCCCTCTCCTACGAGCAGTACTTC.

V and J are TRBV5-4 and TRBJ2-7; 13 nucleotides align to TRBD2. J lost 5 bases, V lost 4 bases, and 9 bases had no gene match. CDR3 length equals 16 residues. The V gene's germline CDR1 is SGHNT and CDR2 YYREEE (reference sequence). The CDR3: CASSRGRTSGRDEQYF. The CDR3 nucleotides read TGTGCCAGCAGCCGAGGACGGACTAGCGGGAGAGACGAGCAGTACTTC.

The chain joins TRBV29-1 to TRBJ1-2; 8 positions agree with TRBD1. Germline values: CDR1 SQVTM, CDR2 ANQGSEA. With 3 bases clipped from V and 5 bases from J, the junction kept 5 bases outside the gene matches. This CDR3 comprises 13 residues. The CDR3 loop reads CSVESDREYGYTF. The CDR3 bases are TGCAGCGTTGAGTCGGACAGGGAATATGGCTACACCTTC.

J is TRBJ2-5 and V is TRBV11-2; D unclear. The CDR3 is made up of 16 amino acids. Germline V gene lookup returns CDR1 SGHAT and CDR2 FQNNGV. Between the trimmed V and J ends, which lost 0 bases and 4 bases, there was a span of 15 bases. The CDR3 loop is CASSLDQGSPGETQYF. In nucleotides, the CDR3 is TGTGCCAGCAGCTTAGATCAAGGAAGCCCGGGAGAGACCCAGTACTTC.

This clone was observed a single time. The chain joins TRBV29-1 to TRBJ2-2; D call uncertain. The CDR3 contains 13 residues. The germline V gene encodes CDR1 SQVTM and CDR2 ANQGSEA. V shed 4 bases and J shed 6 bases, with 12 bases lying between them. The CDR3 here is CSVVSTGSGELFF. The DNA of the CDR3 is TGCAGCGTTGTAAGTACTGGATCCGGGGAGCTGTTTTTT.

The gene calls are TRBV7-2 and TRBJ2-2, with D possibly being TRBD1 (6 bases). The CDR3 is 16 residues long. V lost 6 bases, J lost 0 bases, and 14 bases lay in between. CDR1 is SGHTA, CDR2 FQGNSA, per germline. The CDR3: CASSLHGTPNTGELFF. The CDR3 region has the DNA TGTGCCAGCAGTCTCCACGGGACACCGAACACCGGGGAGCTGTTTTTT.

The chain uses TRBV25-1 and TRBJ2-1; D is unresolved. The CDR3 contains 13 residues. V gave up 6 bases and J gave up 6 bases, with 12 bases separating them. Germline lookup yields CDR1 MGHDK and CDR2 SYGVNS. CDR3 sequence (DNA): TGTGCCAGCAGCTCTGATGTTGGCAATGAGCAGTTCTTC. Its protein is CASSSDVGNEQFF.

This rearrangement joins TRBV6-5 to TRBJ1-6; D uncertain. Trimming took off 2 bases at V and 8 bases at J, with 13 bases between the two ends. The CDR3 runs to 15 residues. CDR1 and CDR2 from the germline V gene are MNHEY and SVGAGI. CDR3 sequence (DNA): TGTGCCAGCAGTTACGGCTGGCAGAATTATTCACCCCTCCACTTT. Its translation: CASSYGWQNYSPLHF.

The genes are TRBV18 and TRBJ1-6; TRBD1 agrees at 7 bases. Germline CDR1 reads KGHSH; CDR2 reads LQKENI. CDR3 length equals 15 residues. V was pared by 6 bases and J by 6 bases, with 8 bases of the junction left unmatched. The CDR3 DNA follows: TGTGCCAGCTCTCAGGGGACAGAACCTAATTCACCCCTCCACTTT. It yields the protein CASSQGTEPNSPLHF.

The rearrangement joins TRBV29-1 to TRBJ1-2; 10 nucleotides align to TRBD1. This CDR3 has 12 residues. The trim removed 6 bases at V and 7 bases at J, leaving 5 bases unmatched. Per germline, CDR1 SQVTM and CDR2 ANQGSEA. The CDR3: CSVGQGLTGYTF. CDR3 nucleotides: TGCAGCGTGGGACAGGGGTTGACTGGCTACACCTTC. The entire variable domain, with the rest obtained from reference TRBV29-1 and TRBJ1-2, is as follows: SAVISQKPSRDICQRGTSLTIQCQVDSQVTMMFWYRQQPGQSLTLIATANQGSEATYESGFVIDKFPISRPNLTFSTLTVSNMSPEDSSIYLCSVGQGLTGYTFGSGTRLTVV.